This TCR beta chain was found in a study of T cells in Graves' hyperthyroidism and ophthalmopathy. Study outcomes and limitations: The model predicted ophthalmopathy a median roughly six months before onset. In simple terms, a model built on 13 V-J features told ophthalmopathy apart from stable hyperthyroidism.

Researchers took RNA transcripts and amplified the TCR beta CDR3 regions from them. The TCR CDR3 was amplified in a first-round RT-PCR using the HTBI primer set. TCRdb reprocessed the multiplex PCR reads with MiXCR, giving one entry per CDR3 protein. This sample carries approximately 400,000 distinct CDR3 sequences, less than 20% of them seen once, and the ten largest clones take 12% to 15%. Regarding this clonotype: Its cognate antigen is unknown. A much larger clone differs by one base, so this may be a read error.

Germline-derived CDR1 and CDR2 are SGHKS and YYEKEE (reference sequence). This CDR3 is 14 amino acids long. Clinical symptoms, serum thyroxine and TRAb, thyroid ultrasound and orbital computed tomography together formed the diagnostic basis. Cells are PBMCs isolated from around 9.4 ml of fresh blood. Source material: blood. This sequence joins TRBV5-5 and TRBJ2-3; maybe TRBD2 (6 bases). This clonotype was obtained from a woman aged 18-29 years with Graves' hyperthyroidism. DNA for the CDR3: TGTGCCAGCAGCCTAACTACTAGCAGAGATACGCAGTATTTT. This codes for CASSLTTSRDTQYF.